This TCR beta chain was identified in a study of Ad26.COV2.S vaccination and SARS-CoV-2 variants. Specified treatment: roughly 19 received Ad26.COV2.S at low or high dose, single or two shots; about 5 received placebo; per-sample allocation not given. Specimens were obtained on day 63 following the first vaccine or placebo injection. TCRdb's copy holds only in-frame clones and misses some; the assay was immunoSEQ multiplex PCR. The sample shows about 400,000 clones, 92% of them seen only once. This clone came up once. The germline V and J ends were trimmed by 7 bases and 3 bases, with 10 bases remaining between them. Germline CDR1 is SGHAT and CDR2 is FQNNGV. The CDR3 sequence is 13 residues long.

The receptor's source is a person aged 18-60 years who received the Ad26.COV2.S COVID-19 vaccine or a placebo. The chain employs TRBV11-2 and TRBJ1-3; no definite D call. Here the sequenced sample was peripheral blood, taken in a trial of Ad26.COV2.S vaccine versus placebo. CDR3 nucleotide sequence: TGTGCCAGCACCCTCTGGGATGGAAACACCATATATTTT. It codes for CASTLWDGNTIYF.